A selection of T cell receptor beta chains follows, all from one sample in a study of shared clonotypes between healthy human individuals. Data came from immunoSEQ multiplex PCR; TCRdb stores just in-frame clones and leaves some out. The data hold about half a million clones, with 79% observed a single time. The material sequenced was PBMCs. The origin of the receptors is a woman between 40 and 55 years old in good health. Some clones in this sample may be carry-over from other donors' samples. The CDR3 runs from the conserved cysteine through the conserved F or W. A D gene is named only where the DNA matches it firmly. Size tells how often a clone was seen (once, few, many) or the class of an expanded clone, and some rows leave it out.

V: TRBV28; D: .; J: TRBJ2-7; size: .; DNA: TGTGCCAGCAGTTTCCCCGGGGGCAATTCCTACGAGCAGTACTTC; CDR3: CASSFPGGNSYEQYF
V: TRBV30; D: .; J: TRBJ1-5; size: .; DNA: TGTGCCTGGAGTGTAGGGGGGGCTGGAAATCAGCCCCAGCATTTT; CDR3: CAWSVGGAGNQPQHF
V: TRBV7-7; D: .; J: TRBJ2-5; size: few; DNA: TGTGCCAGCAGCTCCGACAGACAAGAGACCCAGTACTTC; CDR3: CASSSDRQETQYF
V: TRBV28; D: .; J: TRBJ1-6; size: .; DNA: TGTGCCAGCAGTTTCTCAAGTTCAACGCCCTATAATTCACCCCTCCACTTT; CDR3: CASSFSSSTPYNSPLHF
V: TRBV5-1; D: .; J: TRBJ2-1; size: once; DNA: TGCGCCAGCAGCTTGGCCGAGAGGGGCCCCTACAATGAGCAGTTCTTC; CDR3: CASSLAERGPYNEQFF
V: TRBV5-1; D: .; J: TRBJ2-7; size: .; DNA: TGCGCCAGCAGTCGTGATAGGCAGGGAAGCGAGCAGTACTTC; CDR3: CASSRDRQGSEQYF
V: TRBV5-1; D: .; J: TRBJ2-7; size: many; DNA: TGCGCCAGCAGCTTGGAGGGCAGTAACTACGAGCAGTACTTC; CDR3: CASSLEGSNYEQYF
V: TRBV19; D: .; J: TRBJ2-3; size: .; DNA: TGTGCCAGTAGTATGGGCGGGACTAGCACAGATACGCAGTATTTT; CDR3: CASSMGGTSTDTQYF
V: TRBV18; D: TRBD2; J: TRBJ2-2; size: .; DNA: TGTGCCAGCTCACCGGGACTAACCACCGGGGAGCTGTTTTTT; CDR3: CASSPGLTTGELFF
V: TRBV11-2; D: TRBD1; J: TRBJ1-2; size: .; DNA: TGTGCCAGCTCCCAGGGGGCATGGGACTATGGCTACACCTTC; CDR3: CASSQGAWDYGYTF
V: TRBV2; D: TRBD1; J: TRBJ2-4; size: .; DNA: TGTGCCAGCAGTTCCGACAGGGGAGTAGACATTCAGTACTTC; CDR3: CASSSDRGVDIQYF
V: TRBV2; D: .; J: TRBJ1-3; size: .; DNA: TGTGCCAGCAGTGAGAGCGGGAACACCATATATTTT; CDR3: CASSESGNTIYF
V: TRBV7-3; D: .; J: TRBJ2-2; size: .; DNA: TGTGCCAGCAGCTTGGCAGCGAACACCGGGGAGCTGTTTTTT; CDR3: CASSLAANTGELFF
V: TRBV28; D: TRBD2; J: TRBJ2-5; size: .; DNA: TGTGCCAGCAGTTTTCGGCTAGCGGGAGTGGAGACCCAGTACTTC; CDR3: CASSFRLAGVETQYF
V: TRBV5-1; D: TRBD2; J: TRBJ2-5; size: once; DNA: TGCGCCAGCAGTTTCTCCGGGGGGCAAGAGACCCAGTACTTC; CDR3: CASSFSGGQETQYF
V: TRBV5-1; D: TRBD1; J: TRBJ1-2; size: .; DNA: TGCGCCAGCAGCCAAGGGACAGGGGGCGATGGCTACACCTTC; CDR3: CASSQGTGGDGYTF
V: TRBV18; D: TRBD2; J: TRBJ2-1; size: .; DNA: TGTGCCAGCTCACCCACTAGCGGGAGCGGCAATGAGCAGTTCTTC; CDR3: CASSPTSGSGNEQFF
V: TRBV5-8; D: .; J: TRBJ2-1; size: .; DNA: TGTGCCAGCAGCCAAGATCAAGGGGGGCACAATGAGCAGTTCTTC; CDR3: CASSQDQGGHNEQFF